Presented here are 24 T cell receptor beta chains from one specimen sequenced in a study of blood T cell repertoires in COVID-19. Generated by immunoSEQ multiplex PCR, the TCRdb table keeps only in-frame clones and is missing some. Of about 200,000 clones listed, roughly 90% are singletons. Sequenced input: peripheral blood. Receptor source: a man aged 18 to 35 with active or convalescent COVID-19.

V is TRBV28 and J is TRBJ2-5, with 11 bases matching TRBD2. The germline V gene encodes CDR1 MDHEN and CDR2 SYDVKM. The CDR3 is made up of 16 amino acids. The V gene end was trimmed by 6 bases and the J gene end by 5 bases; junction bases not matched to a gene: 11. The CDR3 loop is CASSFNSGGAGETQYF. CDR3 DNA: TGTGCCAGCAGCTTCAATAGCGGGGGGGCCGGGGAGACCCAGTACTTC.

The chain employs TRBV2 and TRBJ1-4, with D possibly TRBD1 on 6 matching bases. V lost 6 bases, J lost 3 bases, and 14 bases lay in between. CDR1 and CDR2 from the germline V gene are SNHLY and FYNNEI. The CDR3 consists of 15 residues. CDR3 nucleotides: TGTGCCAGCAGCACCTCCAGGGGAGCTAATGAAAAACTGTTTTTT. As protein: CASSTSRGANEKLFF.

This clone came up a few times. The rearrangement links TRBV5-4 to TRBJ1-6; D remains ambiguous. This CDR3 contains 13 residues. With 2 bases removed from V and 6 bases from J, the gap between germline ends came to 6 bases. CDR1 is SGHNT and CDR2 is YYREEE in the germline V gene (reference sequence). The CDR3 DNA reads as TGTGCCAGCAGCTTTTCCAGTAATTCACCCCTCCACTTT. Translating gives CASSFSSNSPLHF.

Here the CDR3 reads CASSQGEQGLNTEAFF. The CDR3 region has the DNA TGCGCCAGCAGCCAAGGGGAACAGGGTCTCAACACTGAAGCTTTCTTT. The V and J genes are TRBV4-1 and TRBJ1-1; D possibly corresponds to TRBD1 (6 bases). The V and J ends lost 1 base and 2 bases respectively, with 14 bases between them. The CDR3 runs to 16 residues. Germline V gene sequence: CDR1 MGHRA, CDR2 YSYEKL.

The chain links TRBV5-1 to TRBJ1-1; TRBD1 matches 7 bases. After removal of 0 bases from V and 5 bases from J, the junction contained 10 bases not matched to a gene. Per germline, CDR1 SGHRS and CDR2 YFSETQ. The CDR3 consists of 16 residues. The CDR3, as DNA: TGCGCCAGCAGCTTGGAGGAGACAGGGATAGGGACTGAAGCTTTCTTT. It translates to CASSLEETGIGTEAFF.

The rearrangement uses TRBV9 and TRBJ2-1; D ambiguous. The germline V gene encodes CDR1 SGDLS and CDR2 YYNGEE. The CDR3 is made up of 14 amino acids. V gave up 0 bases and J gave up 8 bases, with 12 bases separating them. CDR3 sequence: CASSVGAESDEQFF. The CDR3 DNA reads TGTGCCAGCAGCGTAGGGGCAGAGAGTGATGAGCAGTTCTTC.

The chain carries TRBV6-2 or TRBV6-3 and TRBJ2-2, with 11 positions matching TRBD2. Germline CDR1 reads MNHEY; CDR2 reads SVGEGT. The CDR3 covers 16 residues. V lost 5 bases to trimming and J lost 4 bases; unmatched junction nucleotides: 6. CDR3 sequence (DNA): TGTGCCAGCAGTCCGACTACTAGCGGGAGCACCGGGGAGCTGTTTTTT. Its translation is CASSPTTSGSTGELFF.

The chain's CDR3 is CASRIRTPRDQPQHF. The DNA of the CDR3 is TGTGCCAGCAGAATCAGGACACCGCGAGATCAGCCCCAGCATTTT. This rearrangement joins TRBV21-1 to TRBJ1-5; the table's D call of TRBD1 was not tested on the DNA. TRBV21-1 is flagged as a pseudogene. The CDR3 totals 15 residues.

This rearrangement joins TRBV30 to TRBJ1-1; D unresolved. CDR3 length equals 16 residues. Germline V gene lookup returns CDR1 GTSNPN and CDR2 SVGIG (reference sequence). Between the trimmed V and J ends, which lost 3 bases and 5 bases, there was a span of 22 bases. CDR3 nucleotides: TGTGCCTGGAGGTCTCTACGAGAGAGTGCGAGAACTGAAGCTTTCTTT. Protein product: CAWRSLRESARTEAFF.

V usage is TRBV30 and J usage is TRBJ2-7; 9 nucleotides line up with TRBD1. The CDR3 has 12 amino acids. Germline lookup yields CDR1 GTSNPN and CDR2 SVGIG (reference sequence). Unmatched junction bases numbered 2, after V lost 5 bases and J lost 3 bases. The CDR3 nucleotides read TGTGCCTGGGGGACAGGGCGCTACGAGCAGTACTTC. Translated: CAWGTGRYEQYF.

V is TRBV19 and J is TRBJ1-1, with 8 bases lining up with TRBD1. The CDR3 length is 14 residues. Losses at the gene ends were 3 bases for V and 4 bases for J; bases not matched to a gene: 4. Germline V gene data show CDR1 as LNHDA and CDR2 as SQIVND (reference sequence). The CDR3 reads CASSISGGGTEAFF. The CDR3 region has the DNA TGTGCCAGTAGTATCTCAGGGGGCGGCACTGAAGCTTTCTTT.

The chain recombines TRBV6-5 with TRBJ1-6; 8 nucleotides agree with TRBD1. Germline CDR1 and CDR2: MNHEY and SVGAGI. The V and J ends lost 2 bases and 4 bases, in that order; junction bases with no gene match: 1. The CDR3 totals 15 residues. CDR3 amino acids: CASSYGTGYNSPLHF. The CDR3 nucleotides are TGTGCCAGCAGTTACGGGACAGGTTATAATTCACCCCTCCACTTT.

The chain has TRBV3-1 (or the pseudogene TRBV3-2) and TRBJ2-7; 14 nucleotides align to TRBD2. Trimming took 4 bases from V and 0 from J; bases not matched to a gene: 5. This CDR3 has 17 amino acids. Germline V lookup: CDR1 LGHDT, CDR2 YNNKEL (reference sequence). CDR3 in amino acids: CASSPGLAGAGSYEQYF. In nucleotides, the CDR3 is TGTGCCAGCAGCCCGGGACTAGCGGGGGCAGGCTCCTACGAGCAGTACTTC.

The chain is built from TRBV12-3 or TRBV12-4 and TRBJ2-5; a possible D gene is TRBD2 (6 bases). This CDR3 region has 13 residues. The V and J ends lost 3 bases and 5 bases respectively, with 10 bases between them. The CDR3 DNA reads as TGTGCCAGCAGTTTGGTCGCGGGGGAGACCCAGTACTTC. This encodes CASSLVAGETQYF.

The chain uses TRBV10-1 and TRBJ2-4; 9 bases agree with TRBD1. The germline V gene encodes CDR1 WNHNN and CDR2 SYGVQD (reference sequence). J was trimmed by 7 bases and V by 5 bases; bases with no gene match: 18. The CDR3 consists of 18 residues. The CDR3 sequence: CASSFLTGGSIVANIQYF. The CDR3 nucleotides are TGCGCCAGCAGTTTCTTAACAGGGGGCTCGATTGTAGCGAACATTCAGTACTTC.

This chain uses TRBV27 with TRBJ2-3, with 8 bases aligning to TRBD1. There are 16 residues in the CDR3. Germline CDR1 is MNHEY and CDR2 is SMNVEV (reference sequence). V lost 6 bases and J lost 6; bases outside the gene matches: 14. This CDR3 is CASSKRFTQGDDTQYF. The CDR3 region has the DNA TGTGCCAGCAGCAAACGGTTTACACAGGGGGACGATACGCAGTATTTT.

CDR3 region: CASSLSRGGREQYF. The CDR3 nucleotides read TGTGCCAGCAGTTTATCGCGCGGGGGGCGCGAGCAGTACTTC. The gene calls are TRBV27 and TRBJ2-7; 8 nucleotides line up with TRBD2. The CDR3 contains 14 residues. With V trimmed by 0 bases and J by 6 bases, 4 bases remained unmatched. Germline loops: CDR1 MNHEY, CDR2 SMNVEV (reference sequence).

V and J are TRBV24-1 and TRBJ1-1; D might be TRBD1 (5 bases). Deletions cut 2 bases from V and 4 bases from J, with 7 bases between. Germline CDR1 KGHDR, CDR2 SFDVKD. The CDR3 has 13 amino acids. The DNA for the CDR3 is TGTGCCACCAGTGATTCCGGGGGCACTGAAGCTTTCTTT. Protein sequence: CATSDSGGTEAFF.

This chain connects TRBV3-1 (or the pseudogene TRBV3-2) to TRBJ2-7, with 7 bases aligning to TRBD1. The germline V gene has CDR1 LGHDT and CDR2 YNNKEL (reference sequence). With V trimmed by 5 bases and J by 2 bases, 6 bases remained unmatched. This CDR3 has 14 residues. DNA of the CDR3: TGTGCCAGCAGCACACACACAGGGGCCTACGAGCAGTACTTC. Protein sequence: CASSTHTGAYEQYF.

This clone appeared once. The chain is built from TRBV7-9 and TRBJ1-5; D might be TRBD1 (5 bases). Germline lookup yields CDR1 SEHNR and CDR2 FQNEAQ (reference sequence). This CDR3 is 16 amino acids long. Deletions cut 1 base from V and 5 bases from J, with 15 bases between. CDR3 DNA sequence: TGTGCCAGCAGCTTAGGCGTGGAGGGGAAGTATCAGCCCCAGCATTTT. It translates to CASSLGVEGKYQPQHF.

This chain's CDR3 is CSVEVVDRGYGYTF. The CDR3 DNA reads TGCAGCGTTGAAGTCGTGGACAGGGGATATGGCTACACCTTC. This chain joins TRBV29-1 and TRBJ1-2; the match to TRBD1 covers 9 bases. This CDR3 is built from 14 residues. Trimming removed 1 base from V and 5 bases from J; junction bases left unmatched: 5. Per germline, CDR1 SQVTM and CDR2 ANQGSEA.

J is TRBJ1-1 and V is TRBV4-2, with 9 bases lining up with TRBD1. CDR3 length: 15 residues. Trimming removed 2 bases from V and 2 bases from J; junction bases left unmatched: 3. The germline V gene encodes CDR1 LGHNA and CDR2 YNFKEQ. The CDR3 spells CASSQRDRVNTEAFF. The CDR3 DNA reads TGTGCCAGCAGCCAAAGGGACAGGGTCAACACTGAAGCTTTCTTT.

The chain recombines TRBV19 with TRBJ2-5; 14 nucleotides agree with TRBD2. This CDR3 spans 16 amino acids. V lost 5 bases to trimming and J lost 4 bases; unmatched junction nucleotides: 6. The germline V gene encodes CDR1 LNHDA and CDR2 SQIVND (reference sequence). This CDR3 is CASSQGTSGRGETQYF. The CDR3 DNA is TGTGCCAGTAGTCAAGGGACTAGCGGGAGAGGAGAGACCCAGTACTTC.

The V gene is TRBV30, the J gene TRBJ1-1; tentatively, D is TRBD1 (6 bases). This CDR3 is built from 13 residues. Germline loops: CDR1 GTSNPN, CDR2 SVGIG (reference sequence). V gave up 7 bases and J gave up 1 base, with 13 bases separating them. CDR3 region: CASLGQPNTEAFF. The CDR3 DNA sequence: TGTGCCTCGCTCGGACAGCCGAACACTGAAGCTTTCTTT.